The 20 T cell receptor beta chains presented below share a single source sample, sequenced in a study of blood T cells in healthy people across ages. The authors ran a second PCR of roughly 6 to 12 cycles using a sample-barcoded 5' primer and a J-beta primer mix. TCRdb reprocessed the 5' RACE reads via MiXCR and lists one record per CDR3 protein. In the table there are over a million distinct CDR3 sequences, approximately 39% of which are singletons. The material sequenced was blood. The receptors here all came from a woman aged 18-30 years in good health.

V gene TRBV6-2 or TRBV6-3 combines with J gene TRBJ2-1; 11 nucleotides match TRBD2. V shed 6 bases and J 5 bases; nucleotides not matched to a gene: 6. The CDR3 loop spans 15 amino acids. Per the germline V gene, CDR1 is MNHEY and CDR2 is SVGEGT. CDR3 bases: TGTGCCAGCAGGCCGACTAGCGGGAACGACAATGAGCAGTTCTTC. The encoded protein is CASRPTSGNDNEQFF.

This clonotype has only a few counts. The chain uses TRBV12-3 or TRBV12-4 and TRBJ1-4, with D possibly being TRBD1 (5 bases). This CDR3 has 11 residues. V was shortened by 3 bases and J by 11 bases, with 7 bases between the two germline ends. The CDR3 DNA reads TGTGCCAGCAGTTTTGGGGCCAAACTGTTTTTT. Protein sequence: CASSFGAKLFF.

This clonotype occurred a few times. The rearrangement links TRBV4-1 to TRBJ1-2; the match to TRBD1 covers 8 bases. The CDR3 has 14 amino acids. V trimming: 4 bases; J trimming: 5 bases; junction bases outside the gene matches: 6. CDR1 and CDR2 (germline): MGHRA, YSYEKL. CDR3 region: CASSRDRGYYGYTF. DNA of the CDR3: TGCGCCAGCAGCCGAGACAGGGGTTATTATGGCTACACCTTC.

The rearrangement uses TRBV27 and TRBJ2-6; no reliable D call. This CDR3 comprises 14 residues. V gave up 5 bases and J gave up 2 bases, with 7 bases separating them. Germline lookup yields CDR1 MNHEY and CDR2 SMNVEV (reference sequence). In DNA, the CDR3 is TGTGCCAGCAGTAGTAGAGCTGGGGCCAACGTCCTGACTTTC. It is translated as CASSSRAGANVLTF.

The V gene is TRBV27, the J gene TRBJ1-6; D is possibly TRBD1 (5 bases). The CDR3 loop spans 14 amino acids. The ends were cut back, 2 bases at V and 10 bases at J, with 12 bases in the middle. Germline values: CDR1 MNHEY, CDR2 SMNVEV (reference sequence). The CDR3 protein is CASSLRAGQSPLHF. CDR3 in DNA: TGTGCCAGCAGTTTAAGGGCAGGACAATCACCCCTCCACTTT.

Only one count was recorded for this clonotype. This rearrangement joins TRBV7-3 to TRBJ2-7, with D hard to call. The CDR3 runs to 13 residues. CDR1 SGHTA and CDR2 FQGTGA come from the germline V gene. V shed 10 bases and J shed 0 bases, with 13 bases lying between them. CDR3 nucleotides: TGTGCCAAACTTGCAGTGAGCTCCTACGAGCAGTACTTC. It is translated as CAKLAVSSYEQYF.

As regards this clonotype: One end of the junction is discordant with germline, which a read error may explain. The chain uses TRBV10-3 and TRBJ1-6, with 8 bases that match TRBD1. CDR1 is ENHRY, CDR2 SYGVKD, per germline. The CDR3 has 15 amino acids. The CDR3 reads CAISEGTGYNSPLHF. The DNA for the CDR3 is TGTGCCATCAGTGAAGGGACAGGCTATAATTCACCCCTTCACTTT.

With respect to this clonotype: This may stem from a read error, because a much larger clone lies one nucleotide away. This chain joins TRBV6-2 or TRBV6-3 and TRBJ2-4; D gene unclear. Germline loops: CDR1 MNHEY, CDR2 SVGEGT. This CDR3 region has 13 residues. The CDR3 DNA follows: TGTACCAGCAGTGACGGGCCGCCCCACATTCAGTACTTC. Translated, it gives CTSSDGPPHIQYF.

The chain recombines TRBV6-5 with TRBJ1-6, with D possibly being TRBD1 (6 bases). The V gene's germline CDR1 is MNHEY and CDR2 SVGAGI. The CDR3 sequence is 12 residues long. V was shortened by 8 bases and J by 10 bases, with 12 bases between the two germline ends. The CDR3 loop reads CASGRDNSPLHF. The CDR3 bases are TGTGCCAGCGGACGGGACAACTCACCCCTCCACTTT.

This clonotype showed up just a few times. The CDR3 nucleotides read TGCAGCGTTGCGGGAGGGCCAAATGAGCAGTTCTTC. Translating it yields CSVAGGPNEQFF. V is TRBV29-1 and J is TRBJ2-1, with 8 bases matching TRBD2. The length of the CDR3 is 12 residues. The trim removed 4 bases at V and 7 bases at J, leaving 3 bases unmatched. The germline gives CDR1 SQVTM, CDR2 ANQGSEA.

This chain joins TRBV21-1 and TRBJ2-2; TRBD1, the D gene given by the table, was not confirmed from the DNA. TRBV21-1 is reported as a pseudogene. This CDR3 has 20 residues. CDR3 DNA: TGTGCCAGCAGAGAACCGGGACCTCCATTACGAGGGTCTGATTCCGGGGAGCTGTTTTTT. Protein: CASREPGPPLRGSDSGELFF.

This sequence joins TRBV6-5 and TRBJ1-1, with D maybe TRBD1 (5 bases). The length of the CDR3 is 15 residues. CDR1 MNHEY and CDR2 SVGAGI come from the germline V gene. V lost 0 bases and J 1 base, leaving 9 bases between the germline ends. CDR3 loop: CASSYSERGNTEAFF. DNA for the CDR3: TGTGCCAGCAGTTACTCAGAGAGGGGGAACACTGAAGCTTTCTTT.

The rearrangement joins TRBV7-9 to TRBJ2-1, with D perhaps being TRBD1 or TRBD2 (5 bases each). With 5 bases removed from V and 7 bases from J, the gap between germline ends came to 15 bases. Germline CDR1 is SEHNR and CDR2 is FQNEAQ (reference sequence). CDR3 length: 14 amino acids. The CDR3 protein is CASSPRDGWNEQFF. CDR3 in DNA: TGTGCCAGCAGCCCCAGGGACGGGTGGAATGAGCAGTTCTTC.

This chain connects TRBV7-9 to TRBJ2-3; possibly TRBD1 for D (6 bases). Germline V gene data show CDR1 as SEHNR and CDR2 as FQNEAQ (reference sequence). The germline V and J ends were trimmed by 5 bases and 2 bases, with 14 bases remaining between them. There are 15 residues in the CDR3. As DNA, the CDR3 is TGTGCCAGCAGCCGCTCAGGGGTCAACACAGATACGCAGTATTTT. Protein: CASSRSGVNTDTQYF. Full variable domain (remainder filled in from reference TRBV7-9 and TRBJ2-3): DTGVSQNPRHKITKRGQNVTFRCDPISEHNRLYWYRQTLGQGPEFLTYFQNEAQLEKSRLLSDRFSAERPKGSFSTLEIQRTEQGDSAMYLCASSRSGVNTDTQYFGPGTRLTVL.

The genes are TRBV4-3 and TRBJ1-1; weak D call: TRBD1 (5 bases). CDR1 is LGHNA and CDR2 is YSLEER in the germline V gene. The length of the CDR3 is 13 residues. The V gene lost 2 bases and the J gene lost 6 bases, with 10 bases spanning the gap. The CDR3 DNA reads TGCGCCAGCAGCCAACGGGGGGTATCTGAAGCTTTCTTT. It yields the protein CASSQRGVSEAFF.

This clonotype was detected a few times. This sequence joins TRBV2 and TRBJ2-3; the D gene is possibly TRBD1 (6 bases). The germline V and J ends were trimmed by 5 bases and 4 bases, with 22 bases remaining between them. Germline V lookup: CDR1 SNHLY, CDR2 FYNNEI. The CDR3 is made up of 17 amino acids. As DNA, the CDR3 is TGTGCCAGCAGTTCGTTAGGACGGCCTGAGGGGGCAGATACGCAGTATTTT. Protein sequence: CASSSLGRPEGADTQYF.

A word on this clonotype: It may be a read error: a sequence one base away is much more abundant. The gene calls are TRBV12-3 or TRBV12-4 and TRBJ2-7; D remains unclear. This CDR3 is built from 11 residues. The DNA of the CDR3 is TGTGACAGCAGTGGGCTGGGCGAGCAGTACTTC. Translation gives CDSSGLGEQYF.

This clonotype has a handful of counts. The chain is built from TRBV5-1 and TRBJ1-2; TRBD1 matches 7 bases. Germline V gives CDR1 SGHRS, CDR2 YFSETQ. V was pared by 0 bases and J by 2 bases, with 7 bases of the junction left unmatched. The CDR3 is made up of 16 amino acids. In DNA, the CDR3 is TGCGCCAGCAGCTTGGGCCCCTCGACAGGGAACTATGGCTACACCTTC. This translates into CASSLGPSTGNYGYTF.

This chain uses TRBV4-3 with TRBJ2-7, with no clear D. The germline V gene has CDR1 LGHNA and CDR2 YSLEER. Trimming took off 1 base at V and 4 bases at J, with 14 bases between the two ends. The CDR3 runs 15 residues. The CDR3 reads CASSQVVHPEYEQYF. CDR3 DNA: TGCGCCAGCAGCCAAGTGGTCCACCCGGAGTACGAGCAGTACTTC.

This clonotype was seen at least ten times. The V gene is TRBV4-3, the J gene TRBJ1-4; D may be TRBD1 (6 bases). Germline loops: CDR1 LGHNA, CDR2 YSLEER. This CDR3 region has 17 residues. The ends were cut back, 1 base at V and 7 bases at J, with 19 bases in the middle. CDR3 sequence (DNA): TGCGCCAGCAGCCAAGGCGGTATCGGGGGCTCGGCTGAAAAACTGTTTTTT. Protein sequence: CASSQGGIGGSAEKLFF.